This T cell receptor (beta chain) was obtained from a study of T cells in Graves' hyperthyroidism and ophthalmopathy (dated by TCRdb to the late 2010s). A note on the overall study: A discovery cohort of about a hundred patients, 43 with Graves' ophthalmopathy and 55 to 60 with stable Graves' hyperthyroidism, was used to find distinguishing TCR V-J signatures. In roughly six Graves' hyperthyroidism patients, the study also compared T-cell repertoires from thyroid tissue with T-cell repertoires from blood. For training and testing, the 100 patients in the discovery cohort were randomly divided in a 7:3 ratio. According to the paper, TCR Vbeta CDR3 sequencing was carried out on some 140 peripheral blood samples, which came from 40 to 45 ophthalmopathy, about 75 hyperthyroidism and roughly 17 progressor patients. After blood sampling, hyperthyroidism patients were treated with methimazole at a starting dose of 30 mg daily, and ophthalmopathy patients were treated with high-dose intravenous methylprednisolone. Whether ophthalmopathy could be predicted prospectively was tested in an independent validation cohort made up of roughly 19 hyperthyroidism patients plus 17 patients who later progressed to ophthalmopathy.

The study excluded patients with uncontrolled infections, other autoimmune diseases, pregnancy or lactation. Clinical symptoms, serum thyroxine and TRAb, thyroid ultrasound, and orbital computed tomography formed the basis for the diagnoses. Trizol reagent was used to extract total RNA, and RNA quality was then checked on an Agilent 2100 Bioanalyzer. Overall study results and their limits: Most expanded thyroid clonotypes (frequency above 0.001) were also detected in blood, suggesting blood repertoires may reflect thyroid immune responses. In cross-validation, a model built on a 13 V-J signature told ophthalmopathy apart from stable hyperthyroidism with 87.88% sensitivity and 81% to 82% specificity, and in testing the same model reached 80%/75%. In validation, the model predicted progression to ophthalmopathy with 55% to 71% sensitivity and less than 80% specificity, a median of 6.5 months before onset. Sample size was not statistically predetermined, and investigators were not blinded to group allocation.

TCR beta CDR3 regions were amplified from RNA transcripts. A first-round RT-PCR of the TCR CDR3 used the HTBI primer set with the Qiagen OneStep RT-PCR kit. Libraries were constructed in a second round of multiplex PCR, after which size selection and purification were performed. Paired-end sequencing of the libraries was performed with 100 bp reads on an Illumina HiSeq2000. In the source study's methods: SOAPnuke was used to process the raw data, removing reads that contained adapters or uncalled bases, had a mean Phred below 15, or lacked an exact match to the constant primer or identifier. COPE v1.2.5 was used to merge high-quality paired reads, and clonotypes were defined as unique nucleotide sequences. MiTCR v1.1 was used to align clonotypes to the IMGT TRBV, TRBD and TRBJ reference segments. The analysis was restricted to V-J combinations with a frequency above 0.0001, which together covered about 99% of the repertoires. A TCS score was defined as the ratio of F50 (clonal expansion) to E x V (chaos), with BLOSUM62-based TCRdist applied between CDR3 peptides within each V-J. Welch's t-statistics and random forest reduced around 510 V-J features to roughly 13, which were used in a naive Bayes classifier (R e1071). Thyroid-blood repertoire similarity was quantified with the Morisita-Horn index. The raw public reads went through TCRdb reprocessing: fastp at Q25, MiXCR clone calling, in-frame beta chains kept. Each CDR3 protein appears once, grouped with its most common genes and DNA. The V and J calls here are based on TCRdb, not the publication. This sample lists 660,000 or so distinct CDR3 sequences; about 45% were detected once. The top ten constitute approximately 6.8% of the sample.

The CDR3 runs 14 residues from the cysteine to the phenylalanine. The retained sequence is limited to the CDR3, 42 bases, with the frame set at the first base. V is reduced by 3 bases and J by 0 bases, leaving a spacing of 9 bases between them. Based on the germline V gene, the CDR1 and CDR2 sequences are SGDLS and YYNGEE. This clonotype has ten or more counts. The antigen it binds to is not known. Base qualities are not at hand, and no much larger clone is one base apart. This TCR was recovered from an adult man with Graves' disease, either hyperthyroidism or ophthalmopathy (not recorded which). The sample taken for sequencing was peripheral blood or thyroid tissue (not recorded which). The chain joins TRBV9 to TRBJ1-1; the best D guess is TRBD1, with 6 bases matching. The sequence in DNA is TGTGCCAGCAGCGCCGGGACAATGAACACTGAAGCTTTCTTT. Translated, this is CASSAGTMNTEAFF. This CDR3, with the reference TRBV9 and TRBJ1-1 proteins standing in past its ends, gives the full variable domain DSGVTQTPKHLITATGQRVTLRCSPRSGDLSVYWYQQSLDQGLQFLIQYYNGEERAKGNILERFSAQQFPDLHSELNLSSLELGDSALYFCASSAGTMNTEAFFGQGTRLTVV.